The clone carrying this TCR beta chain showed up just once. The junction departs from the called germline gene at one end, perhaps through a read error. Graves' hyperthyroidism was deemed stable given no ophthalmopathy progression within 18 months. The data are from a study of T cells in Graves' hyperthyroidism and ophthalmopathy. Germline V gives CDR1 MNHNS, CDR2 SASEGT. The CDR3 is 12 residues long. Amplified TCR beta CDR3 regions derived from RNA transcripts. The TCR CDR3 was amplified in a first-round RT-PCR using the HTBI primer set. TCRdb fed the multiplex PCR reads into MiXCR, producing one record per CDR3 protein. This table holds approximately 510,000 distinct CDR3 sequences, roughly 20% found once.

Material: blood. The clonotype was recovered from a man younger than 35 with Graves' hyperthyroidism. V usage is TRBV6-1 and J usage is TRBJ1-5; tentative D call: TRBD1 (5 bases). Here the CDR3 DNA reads TGTGCCAGCGGAGAGGGGTCTCAGCCTCAGCATTTT. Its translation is CASGEGSQPQHF.